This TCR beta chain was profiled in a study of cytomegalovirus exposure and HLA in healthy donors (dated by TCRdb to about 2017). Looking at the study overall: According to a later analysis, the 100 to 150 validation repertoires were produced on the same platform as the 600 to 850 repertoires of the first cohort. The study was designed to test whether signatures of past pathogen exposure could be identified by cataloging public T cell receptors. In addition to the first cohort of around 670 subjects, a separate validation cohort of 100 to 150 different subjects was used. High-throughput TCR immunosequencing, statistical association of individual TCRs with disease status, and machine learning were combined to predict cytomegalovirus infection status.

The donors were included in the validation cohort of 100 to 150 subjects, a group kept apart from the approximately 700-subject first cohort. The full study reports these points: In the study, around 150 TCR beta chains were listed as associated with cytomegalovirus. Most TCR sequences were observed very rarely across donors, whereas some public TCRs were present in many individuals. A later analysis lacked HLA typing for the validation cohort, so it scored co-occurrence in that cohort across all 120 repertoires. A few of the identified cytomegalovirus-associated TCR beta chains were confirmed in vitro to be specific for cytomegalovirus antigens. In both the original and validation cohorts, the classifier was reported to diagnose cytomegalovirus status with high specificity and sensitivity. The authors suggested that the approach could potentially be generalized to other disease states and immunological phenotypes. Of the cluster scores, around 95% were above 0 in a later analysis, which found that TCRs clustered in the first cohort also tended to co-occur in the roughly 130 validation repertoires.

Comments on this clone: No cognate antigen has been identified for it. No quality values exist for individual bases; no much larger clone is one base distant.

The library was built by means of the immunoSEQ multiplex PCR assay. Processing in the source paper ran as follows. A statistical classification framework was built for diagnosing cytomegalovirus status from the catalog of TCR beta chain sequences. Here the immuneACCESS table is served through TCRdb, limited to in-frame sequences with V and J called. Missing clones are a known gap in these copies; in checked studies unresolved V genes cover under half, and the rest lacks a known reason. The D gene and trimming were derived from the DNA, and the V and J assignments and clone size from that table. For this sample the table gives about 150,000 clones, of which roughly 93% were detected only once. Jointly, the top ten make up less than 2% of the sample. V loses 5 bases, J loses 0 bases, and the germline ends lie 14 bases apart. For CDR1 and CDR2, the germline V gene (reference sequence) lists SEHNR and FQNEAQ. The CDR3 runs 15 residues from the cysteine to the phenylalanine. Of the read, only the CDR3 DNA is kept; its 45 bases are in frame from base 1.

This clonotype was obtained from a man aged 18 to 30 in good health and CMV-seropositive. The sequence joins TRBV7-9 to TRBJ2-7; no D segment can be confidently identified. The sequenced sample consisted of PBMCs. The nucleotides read TGTGCCAGCAGCGCGCCTCTCGCATCCTCCTACGAGCAGTACTTC. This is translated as CASSAPLASSYEQYF.